What follows are 30 T cell receptor beta chains derived from one specimen sequenced in a study of blood T cell repertoires in COVID-19. TCRdb keeps only in-frame clones here, not all; method: immunoSEQ multiplex PCR. The profile shows 75,000 to 85,000 clones, roughly 88% of them singletons. The sample taken for sequencing was peripheral blood. The receptors come from a man in his fifties with active COVID-19.

This chain links TRBV11-2 with TRBJ2-1; 12 bases line up with TRBD2. V lost 1 base and J lost 3; bases outside the gene matches: 7. This CDR3 spans 18 amino acids. The germline V gene encodes CDR1 SGHAT and CDR2 FQNNGV. The CDR3 sequence is CASSLALRLAGDYNEQFF. The CDR3 nucleotides are TGTGCCAGCAGCTTAGCCCTAAGACTAGCGGGAGACTACAATGAGCAGTTCTTC.

The rearrangement uses TRBV18 and TRBJ1-2; D gene unclear. Trimming stripped 2 bases from V and 1 base from J, with 5 bases between. Per the germline V gene, CDR1 is KGHSH and CDR2 is LQKENI. The CDR3 has 13 amino acids. The CDR3 bases are TGTGCCAGCTCACCAACTGATAACTATGGCTACACCTTC. It yields the protein CASSPTDNYGYTF.

The chain has TRBV7-2 and TRBJ2-7; D remains unclear. The CDR3 sequence is 14 residues long. The V gene's germline CDR1 is SGHTA and CDR2 FQGNSA. V was clipped by 7 bases and J by 3 bases, with 16 bases between them. The CDR3 DNA is TGTGCCAGCACCTACTCCCCTACCAACTACGAGCAGTACTTC. Protein product: CASTYSPTNYEQYF. The full variable domain, in which reference TRBV7-2 and TRBJ2-7 provide the parts outside the CDR3, is GAGVSQSPSNKVTEKGKDVELRCDPISGHTALYWYRQSLGQGLEFLIYFQGNSAPDKSGLPSDRFSAERTGGSVSTLTIQRTQQEDSAVYLCASTYSPTNYEQYFGPGTRLTVT.

V gene TRBV11-3 combines with J gene TRBJ1-1, with D hard to call. Per the germline V gene, CDR1 is SGHNT and CDR2 is YENEEA. Trimming cost V 1 base and J 5 bases, with 8 bases left between them. There are 13 residues in the CDR3. CDR3 region: CASSLGSLTEAFF. CDR3 sequence (DNA): TGTGCCAGCAGCTTAGGGAGTCTGACTGAAGCTTTCTTT. The full variable domain, with the rest looked up from reference TRBV11-3 and TRBJ1-1, is EAGVVQSPRYKIIEKKQPVAFWCNPISGHNTLYWYLQNLGQGPELLIRYENEEAVDDSQLPKDRFSAERLKGVDSTLKIQPAELGDSAVYLCASSLGSLTEAFFGQGTRLTVV.

The chain links TRBV28 to TRBJ2-7; the D gene is possibly TRBD2 (6 bases). Germline V lookup: CDR1 MDHEN, CDR2 SYDVKM. V lost 5 bases to trimming and J lost 3 bases, with 26 bases between them. This CDR3 comprises 18 residues. In DNA form, the CDR3 reads TGTGCCAGCAGTCCAGAGGGGAGTCGGATCAGCGGGCGCTACGAGCAGTACTTC. Its translation is CASSPEGSRISGRYEQYF.

The chain combines TRBV5-1 with TRBJ2-7, with 9 bases fitting TRBD1. Per germline, CDR1 SGHRS and CDR2 YFSETQ. The CDR3 has 14 amino acids. V dropped 0 bases and J dropped 3; count of bases not matched to a gene: 1. The CDR3 loop reads CASSLGQGVYEQYF. DNA for the CDR3: TGCGCCAGCAGCTTGGGACAGGGGGTCTACGAGCAGTACTTC.

This chain uses TRBV28 with TRBJ1-5; TRBD1 matches at 7 bases. V dropped 8 bases and J dropped 6; count of bases not matched to a gene: 13. CDR1 and CDR2 from the germline V gene are MDHEN and SYDVKM. The CDR3 length is 15 residues. Written as DNA, the CDR3 is TGTGCCAGCTTCGACAGGGTAAAGAAAAGTCAGCCCCAGCATTTT. Translating gives CASFDRVKKSQPQHF. Complete variable domain (other parts from reference TRBV28 and TRBJ1-5): DVKVTQSSRYLVKRTGEKVFLECVQDMDHENMFWYRQDPGLGLRLIYFSYDVKMKEKGDIPEGYSVSREKKERFSLILESASTNQTSMYLCASFDRVKKSQPQHFGDGTRLSIL.

The CDR3 loop reads CASSSSGRRANYGYTF. The CDR3 nucleotides read TGCGCCAGCAGCTCTTCGGGTCGGAGAGCTAACTATGGCTACACCTTC. The chain combines TRBV5-1 with TRBJ1-2; no clear D gene. CDR1 and CDR2 from the germline V gene are SGHRS and YFSETQ. Between the trimmed V and J ends, which lost 3 bases and 0 bases, there was a span of 15 bases. This CDR3 is built from 16 residues.

This sequence joins TRBV7-2 and TRBJ2-1; 9 nucleotides align to TRBD1. The CDR3 has 15 amino acids. Germline CDR1 SGHTA, CDR2 FQGNSA. V shed 2 bases and J 8 bases; nucleotides not matched to a gene: 7. CDR3 loop: CASSLRTGVVDEQFF. CDR3 coding DNA: TGTGCCAGCAGCTTAAGGACAGGGGTTGTGGATGAGCAGTTCTTC.

The chain is built from TRBV5-1 and TRBJ2-7; 12 bases are a match to TRBD1. Germline assignment: CDR1 SGHRS and CDR2 YFSETQ. With 0 bases clipped from V and 0 bases from J, the junction kept 7 bases outside the gene matches. The CDR3 consists of 18 residues. CDR3 in DNA: TGCGCCAGCAGCTTGGGATGGGGACAGGGGGCGACCTCCTACGAGCAGTACTTC. Residues: CASSLGWGQGATSYEQYF. Full variable domain (outside the CDR3, taken from reference TRBV5-1 and TRBJ2-7): KAGVTQTPRYLIKTRGQQVTLSCSPISGHRSVSWYQQTPGQGLQFLFEYFSETQRNKGNFPGRFSGRQFSNSRSEMNVSTLELGDSALYLCASSLGWGQGATSYEQYFGPGTRLTVT.

This chain uses TRBV5-6 with TRBJ2-2; TRBD1 agrees at 7 bases. The CDR3 extends over 16 amino acids. Per germline, CDR1 SGHDT and CDR2 YYEEEE. V was clipped by 1 base and J by 1 base; unmatched bases: 4. The CDR3, as DNA: TGTGCCAGCAGCTTGTATAGGGGGCAGAACACCGGGGAGCTGTTTTTT. Its translation: CASSLYRGQNTGELFF.

The V and J genes are TRBV10-3 and TRBJ2-7; TRBD2 matches 7 bases. Germline V gene data show CDR1 as ENHRY and CDR2 as SYGVKD. The CDR3 length is 14 residues. Unmatched junction bases numbered 3, after V lost 2 bases and J lost 2 bases. This chain's CDR3 is CAISEGEGTYEQYF. The CDR3 DNA follows: TGTGCCATCAGTGAGGGGGAGGGTACCTACGAGCAGTACTTC.

The V gene is TRBV10-3, the J gene TRBJ1-5, with no clear D. The CDR3 is made up of 14 amino acids. V lost 2 bases, J lost 5 bases, and 10 bases lay in between. CDR1 and CDR2 (germline): ENHRY, SYGVKD. Here the CDR3 DNA reads TGTGCCATCAGTGAGCGAGGGTTTGATCAGCCCCAGCATTTT. Its translation is CAISERGFDQPQHF.

The chain has TRBV19 and TRBJ2-2, with 10 bases identical to TRBD1. Germline CDR1 is LNHDA and CDR2 is SQIVND (reference sequence). Losses at the gene ends were 5 bases for V and 3 bases for J; bases not matched to a gene: 3. There are 15 residues in the CDR3. The CDR3 DNA sequence: TGTGCCAGTAGTGTGGACAGGGGGGACACCGGGGAGCTGTTTTTT. Translated, it gives CASSVDRGDTGELFF.

About this clone: Different DNA sequences within this sample yield the same CDR3. CDR3 sequence (DNA): TGTGCCAGCAGCCCGGGACTAGCGGGAGTCGTTTACGAGCAGTACTTC. Amino acid sequence: CASSPGLAGVVYEQYF. The chain uses TRBV7-2 and TRBJ2-7; TRBD2 agrees at 14 bases. Germline V gene data show CDR1 as SGHTA and CDR2 as FQGNSA. Trimming removed 5 bases from V and 4 bases from J; junction bases left unmatched: 7. The CDR3 consists of 16 residues.

The chain combines TRBV7-2 with TRBJ2-3, with 7 bases lining up with TRBD2. With V trimmed by 1 base and J by 6 bases, 7 bases remained unmatched. Germline CDR1 is SGHTA and CDR2 is FQGNSA. The CDR3 is made up of 15 amino acids. In DNA form, the CDR3 reads TGTGCCAGCAGCTTAGTCCGCAGGGAGGGGGATACGCAGTATTTT. Amino acids: CASSLVRREGDTQYF.

The chain employs TRBV5-6 and TRBJ1-2; TRBD1 matches at 9 bases. The CDR3 loop spans 15 amino acids. Trimming cost V 3 bases and J 4 bases; bases outside gene matches: 7. Germline V gives CDR1 SGHDT, CDR2 YYEEEE. CDR3 nucleotides: TGTGCCAGCAGCTATTGGGGACAGGGCGGCTATGGCTACACCTTC. This translates into CASSYWGQGGYGYTF. Drawing the rest from reference TRBV5-6 and TRBJ1-2, the complete variable domain is DAGVTQSPTHLIKTRGQQVTLRCSPKSGHDTVSWYQQALGQGPQFIFQYYEEEERQRGNFPDRFSGHQFPNYSSELNVNALLLGDSALYLCASSYWGQGGYGYTFGSGTRLTVV.

The CDR3 spells CASSFLAGVYEQYF. The CDR3 DNA is TGTGCCAGCAGCTTTTTAGCGGGCGTCTACGAGCAGTACTTC. This chain uses TRBV11-1 with TRBJ2-7; 7 positions match TRBD2. CDR1 SGHAT and CDR2 FQDESV come from the germline V gene (reference sequence). CDR3 length equals 14 residues. V was clipped by 3 bases and J by 3 bases; unmatched bases: 5.

This sequence joins TRBV29-1 and TRBJ2-4, with 8 bases matching TRBD1. The CDR3 is 13 residues long. Trimming at V came to 5 bases and at J to 1 base, leaving 1 base not matched to a gene. The germline V gene encodes CDR1 SQVTM and CDR2 ANQGSEA. DNA of the CDR3: TGCAGCGTTCAGGGGGCGGCCAAAAACATTCAGTACTTC. Residues: CSVQGAAKNIQYF.

This clone was observed a few times. The genes are TRBV4-3 and TRBJ1-4, with D tentatively TRBD1 (5 bases). Trimming removed 0 bases from V and 9 bases from J, with 23 bases in between. Germline V gene sequence: CDR1 LGHNA, CDR2 YSLEER. CDR3 length equals 18 residues. CDR3 DNA: TGCGCCAGCAGCCAAGATGGACCCTATGGGGGAGGGGTACAAAAACTGTTTTTT. This sequence encodes CASSQDGPYGGGVQKLFF.

The genes are TRBV11-3 and TRBJ1-1, with D uncertain. Trimming stripped 6 bases from V and 3 bases from J, with 14 bases between. This CDR3 spans 14 amino acids. Germline values: CDR1 SGHNT, CDR2 YENEEA. CDR3 DNA sequence: TGTGCCAGCAGTAAGGAGGGTGGAGACACTGAAGCTTTCTTT. The encoded protein is CASSKEGGDTEAFF.

The chain couples TRBV7-2 to TRBJ2-1; the match to TRBD1 covers 8 bases. Losses at the gene ends were 4 bases for V and 6 bases for J; bases not matched to a gene: 8. Germline V gene sequence: CDR1 SGHTA, CDR2 FQGNSA. The CDR3 loop spans 15 amino acids. The CDR3 region is CASSSGQGGGNEQFF. Written as DNA, the CDR3 is TGTGCCAGCAGCTCAGGACAGGGAGGCGGCAATGAGCAGTTCTTC. The complete variable domain, with remaining parts taken from reference TRBV7-2 and TRBJ2-1, reads GAGVSQSPSNKVTEKGKDVELRCDPISGHTALYWYRQSLGQGLEFLIYFQGNSAPDKSGLPSDRFSAERTGGSVSTLTIQRTQQEDSAVYLCASSSGQGGGNEQFFGPGTRLTVL.

The chain links TRBV7-6 to TRBJ1-4; the D is unclear. Trimming left V 5 bases short and J 0 bases short, with 13 bases between. CDR1 and CDR2 (germline): SGHVS, FNYEAQ. The CDR3 is 16 amino acids. The CDR3 sequence is CASSTAPVATNEKLFF. CDR3 DNA sequence: TGTGCCAGCAGCACCGCCCCGGTGGCAACTAATGAAAAACTGTTTTTT.

This sequence joins TRBV6-1 and TRBJ1-6; D not certain. Per germline, CDR1 MNHNS and CDR2 SASEGT. V was pared by 3 bases and J by 5 bases, with 8 bases between. This CDR3 comprises 14 residues. The CDR3 DNA reads TGTGCCAGCAGTGATCGGGATGATAATTCACCCCTCCACTTT. Residues: CASSDRDDNSPLHF.

The chain has TRBV27 and TRBJ2-3, with 9 nucleotides matching TRBD2. This CDR3 has 18 residues. V lost 5 bases, J lost 0 bases, and 12 bases stayed unmatched. Per germline, CDR1 MNHEY and CDR2 SMNVEV (reference sequence). CDR3 residues: CASSGQRGVHMSTDTQYF. The CDR3 bases are TGTGCCAGCAGTGGCCAGCGGGGGGTCCACATGAGCACAGATACGCAGTATTTT.

This chain uses TRBV9 with TRBJ1-6; tentative D call: TRBD1 (6 bases). The CDR3 extends over 14 amino acids. From germline, CDR1 is SGDLS and CDR2 YYNGEE. V was pared by 0 bases and J by 9 bases, with 10 bases between. The CDR3 region has the DNA TGTGCCAGCAGCGTAGGGCAGGGGAGTTCACCCCTCCACTTT. It is translated as CASSVGQGSSPLHF.

The chain is built from TRBV20-1 and TRBJ1-2, with D possibly TRBD1 on 5 matching bases. Trimming removed 5 bases at V and 7 bases at J, with 11 bases between. The germline V gene has CDR1 DFQATT and CDR2 SNEGSKA (reference sequence). The CDR3 extends over 11 amino acids. This CDR3 reads CSAPDGGGYTF. The CDR3 DNA follows: TGCAGTGCTCCAGACGGGGGTGGCTACACCTTC.

V and J are TRBV5-5 and TRBJ1-1; no reliable D call. V was cut by 4 bases and J by 1 base, with 5 bases left in between. This CDR3 region has 12 residues. Germline V gene sequence: CDR1 SGHKS, CDR2 YYEKEE (reference sequence). CDR3 loop: CASSRQNTEAFF. DNA for the CDR3: TGTGCCAGCAGCCGACAGAACACTGAAGCTTTCTTT.

V and J are TRBV28 and TRBJ1-5, with 11 nucleotides matching TRBD1. V lost 6 bases and J lost 1; bases outside the gene matches: 8. The CDR3 spans 17 residues. Germline loops: CDR1 MDHEN, CDR2 SYDVKM. CDR3 residues: CASRDRGRVSSNQPQHF. CDR3 coding DNA: TGTGCCAGCAGGGACAGGGGGCGGGTTTCGAGCAATCAGCCCCAGCATTTT.

The gene calls are TRBV28 and TRBJ2-4; TRBD2 aligns across 8 bases. The junction had 12 bases not matched to a gene; V was cut back by 3 bases and J by 8 bases. This CDR3 region has 16 residues. The V gene's germline CDR1 is MDHEN and CDR2 SYDVKM. CDR3 amino acids: CASSFDLSGGRDIQYF. As DNA, the CDR3 is TGTGCCAGCAGTTTTGATCTATCGGGAGGGCGAGACATTCAGTACTTC. Looking up the rest from reference TRBV28 and TRBJ2-4 gives the full variable domain: DVKVTQSSRYLVKRTGEKVFLECVQDMDHENMFWYRQDPGLGLRLIYFSYDVKMKEKGDIPEGYSVSREKKERFSLILESASTNQTSMYLCASSFDLSGGRDIQYFGAGTRLSVL.